This T cell receptor (beta chain) originates from a study of T-cell reconstitution after alpha-beta-depleted transplantation in children. This clonotype appeared a single time. The authors prepared the TCRbeta library with unique molecular identifiers. TCRdb passed the PCR reads through MiXCR, listing each CDR3 protein once. This repertoire shows about 690,000 distinct CDR3 sequences, 16% found once; its top ten account for approximately 1%. Trimming removed 8 bases at V and 2 bases at J, with 18 bases between. The CDR3 is made up of 15 amino acids. Germline-derived CDR1 and CDR2 are MDHEN and SYDVKM.

The chain joins TRBV28 to TRBJ1-1, with D perhaps TRBD1 (5 bases). Sequencing was performed on PBMCs from the stem cell graft donor, taken from the stem cell graft. The receptor was isolated from a human donor who donated a stem cell graft to a child with acute myeloid leukemia. Written as DNA, the CDR3 is TGTGCCAGCTGGGGCCCGACGATCCGTAACACTGAAGCTTTCTTT. It encodes CASWGPTIRNTEAFF.